This T cell receptor beta chain is from a study of control samples from healthy donors and cancer patients. Profiled with immunoSEQ multiplex PCR; TCRdb holds only in-frame clones, not every one. The sample has roughly 370,000 clones, about nine tenths seen once; the top ten hold 6% to 7%. This CDR3 has 11 amino acids. Germline lookup yields CDR1 MDHEN and CDR2 SYDVKM. With 4 bases removed from V and 7 bases from J, the gap between germline ends came to 8 bases. The sequencing sample was made of PBMCs. This sequence was found in a man aged 35 to 55 with head and neck cancer. The chain has TRBV28 and TRBJ2-7; D ambiguous. CDR3 loop: CASSSSGEQYF. CDR3 bases: TGTGCCAGCAGTTCAAGTGGGGAGCAGTACTTC.